These 15 T cell receptor beta chains came from one sample sequenced in a study of blood T cell repertoires in COVID-19. Method: immunoSEQ multiplex PCR; TCRdb's copy keeps in-frame clones and lacks some. Here the sample spans 150,000 or so clones, roughly 81% being singletons. Input material: peripheral blood. The receptors come from a woman in her forties or fifties with active or convalescent COVID-19.

This sequence joins TRBV6-1 and TRBJ2-7; possibly TRBD2 for D (5 bases). Per the germline V gene, CDR1 is MNHNS and CDR2 is SASEGT. Trimming removed 2 bases at V and 6 bases at J, with 17 bases between. CDR3 length: 15 residues. The DNA of the CDR3 is TGTGCCAGCAGTGAAAATGCCGGGGAATTTGCCGAGCAGTACTTC. Translating it yields CASSENAGEFAEQYF.

The rearrangement joins TRBV25-1 to TRBJ1-2, with 9 bases aligning to TRBD1. There are 17 residues in the CDR3. Per the germline V gene, CDR1 is MGHDK and CDR2 is SYGVNS. V lost 5 bases to trimming and J lost 0 bases; unmatched junction nucleotides: 10. CDR3 nucleotide sequence: TGTGCCAGCAGTAAGCCCGGGACAGGGCGATCTAACTATGGCTACACCTTC. Protein sequence: CASSKPGTGRSNYGYTF.

This clone was detected once. The CDR3 reads CASSFRLAGEVGELFF. CDR3 bases: TGTGCCAGCAGCTTCCGACTAGCGGGAGAGGTTGGGGAGCTGTTTTTT. The V and J genes are TRBV11-3 and TRBJ2-2; TRBD2 matches at 12 bases. The ends lost 3 bases at V and 8 bases at J; junction bases unmatched: 7. The length of the CDR3 is 16 residues. Germline V gene data show CDR1 as SGHNT and CDR2 as YENEEA.

This chain uses TRBV6-2 or TRBV6-3 with TRBJ2-2; perhaps TRBD2 as D (5 bases). With 4 bases removed from V and 9 bases from J, the gap between germline ends came to 15 bases. The CDR3 extends over 14 amino acids. In germline, CDR1 is MNHEY, CDR2 SVGEGT. CDR3 sequence: CASSSTERVRELFF. CDR3 DNA: TGTGCCAGCAGTTCAACTGAGAGGGTCCGGGAGCTGTTTTTT.

This CDR3 reads CASSTGLEAFF. The CDR3 nucleotides read TGTGCCAGCAGCACGGGACTTGAAGCTTTCTTT. The gene calls are TRBV21-1 and TRBJ1-1. TRBV21-1 counts as a pseudogene. The CDR3 is 11 amino acids.

CDR3 sequence: CASRTGMNTEAFF. For the CDR3, the DNA is TGTGCCAGTAGGACAGGGATGAACACTGAAGCTTTCTTT. This chain connects TRBV19 to TRBJ1-1; TRBD1 agrees at 7 bases. Germline V gene sequence: CDR1 LNHDA, CDR2 SQIVND (reference sequence). V lost 6 bases to trimming and J lost 0 bases; unmatched junction nucleotides: 1. This CDR3 contains 13 residues.

The genes are TRBV5-6 and TRBJ2-7; 9 nucleotides align to TRBD1. The CDR3 spans 15 residues. The V segment lost 0 bases and the J segment 2 bases; nucleotides outside the gene matches: 3. The germline CDR1 and CDR2 sequences are SGHDT and YYEEEE. The CDR3: CASSLGDRGTYEQYF. For the CDR3, the DNA is TGTGCCAGCAGCTTGGGCGACAGGGGGACCTACGAGCAGTACTTC. The entire variable domain, with the rest obtained from reference TRBV5-6 and TRBJ2-7, is as follows: DAGVTQSPTHLIKTRGQQVTLRCSPKSGHDTVSWYQQALGQGPQFIFQYYEEEERQRGNFPDRFSGHQFPNYSSELNVNALLLGDSALYLCASSLGDRGTYEQYFGPGTRLTVT.

The rearrangement uses TRBV4-2 and TRBJ2-3; 10 positions agree with TRBD2. V dropped 1 base and J dropped 4; count of bases not matched to a gene: 5. Germline CDR1 LGHNA, CDR2 YNFKEQ. The CDR3 is made up of 16 amino acids. The CDR3 sequence: CASSQALAGAADTQYF. CDR3 nucleotide sequence: TGTGCCAGCAGCCAAGCCCTAGCGGGAGCGGCAGATACGCAGTATTTT.

This clone was seen just once. The chain joins TRBV14 to TRBJ1-1; D is unclear. V shed 4 bases and J shed 5 bases, with 20 bases lying between them. In germline, CDR1 is SGHDN, CDR2 FVKESK. There are 16 residues in the CDR3. Here the CDR3 reads CASSPRLSRRVTEAFF. CDR3 sequence (DNA): TGTGCCAGCAGCCCCCGGCTAAGTCGTCGGGTGACTGAAGCTTTCTTT.

This chain joins TRBV18 and TRBJ1-5; no definite D call. Germline V lookup: CDR1 KGHSH, CDR2 LQKENI. The CDR3 runs 12 residues. Trimming shortened V by 5 bases and J by 3 bases, and 5 bases separated the two germline ends. The CDR3 DNA reads as TGTGCCAGCTCAGGAGACAATCAGCCCCAGCATTTT. Translation: CASSGDNQPQHF.

The chain recombines TRBV5-4 with TRBJ2-7; no reliable D call. V shed 4 bases and J shed 5 bases, with 10 bases lying between them. This CDR3 spans 12 amino acids. CDR1 is SGHNT, CDR2 YYREEE, per germline (reference sequence). The CDR3 nucleotides are TGTGCCAGCAGCCGACAAGGAAACGAGCAGTACTTC. Translating gives CASSRQGNEQYF.

This clone was observed a handful of times. The V call is TRBV6-5, the J call TRBJ2-2; 8 nucleotides match TRBD2. V lost 10 bases to trimming and J lost 4 bases; unmatched junction nucleotides: 11. The CDR3 has 15 amino acids. Germline CDR1 MNHEY, CDR2 SVGAGI. CDR3 residues: CATAHRGGSTGELFF. In nucleotides, the CDR3 is TGTGCCACCGCCCACCGGGGGGGGAGCACCGGGGAGCTGTTTTTT.

The chain uses TRBV18 and TRBJ1-2; D ambiguous. Trimming took off 0 bases at V and 6 bases at J, with 17 bases between the two ends. Germline CDR1 and CDR2: KGHSH and LQKENI. The CDR3 length is 16 residues. The CDR3 bases are TGTGCCAGCTCACCACCAGGGTCGGGAGGATTTAATGGCTACACCTTC. Protein product: CASSPPGSGGFNGYTF.

The chain links TRBV7-2 to TRBJ1-2; the match to TRBD1 covers 7 bases. The germline CDR1 and CDR2 sequences are SGHTA and FQGNSA. Unmatched junction bases numbered 2, after V lost 2 bases and J lost 5 bases. The CDR3 is 13 amino acids. CDR3 in amino acids: CASSLQQGYGYTF. The CDR3 nucleotides read TGTGCCAGCAGCTTACAACAGGGGTATGGCTACACCTTC.

The gene calls are TRBV5-1 and TRBJ1-1, with 9 bases matching TRBD1. The germline CDR1 and CDR2 sequences are SGHRS and YFSETQ. V shed 2 bases and J 7 bases; nucleotides not matched to a gene: 12. The CDR3 length is 16 residues. As DNA, the CDR3 is TGCGCCAGCAGCTTCGCTCCCAGGGGGGGACAGGGTGAAGCTTTCTTT. It codes for CASSFAPRGGQGEAFF.